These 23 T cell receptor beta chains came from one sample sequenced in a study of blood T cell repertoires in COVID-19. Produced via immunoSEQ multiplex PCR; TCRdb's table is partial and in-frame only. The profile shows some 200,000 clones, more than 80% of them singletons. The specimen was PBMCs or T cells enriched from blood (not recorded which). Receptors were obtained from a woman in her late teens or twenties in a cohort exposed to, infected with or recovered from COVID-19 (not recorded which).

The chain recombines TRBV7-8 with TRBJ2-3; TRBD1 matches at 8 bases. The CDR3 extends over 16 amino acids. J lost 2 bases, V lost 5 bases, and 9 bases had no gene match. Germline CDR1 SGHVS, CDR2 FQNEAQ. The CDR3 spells CASSKPGGNPTDTQYF. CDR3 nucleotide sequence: TGTGCCAGCAGCAAACCAGGGGGCAACCCCACAGATACGCAGTATTTT.

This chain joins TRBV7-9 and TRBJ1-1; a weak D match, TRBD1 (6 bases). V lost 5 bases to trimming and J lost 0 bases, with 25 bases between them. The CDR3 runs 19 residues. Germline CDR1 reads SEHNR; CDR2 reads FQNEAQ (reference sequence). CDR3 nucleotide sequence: TGTGCCAGCAGCCGAGACCCGAGAGCGGGGGCGAAGATGAACACTGAAGCTTTCTTT. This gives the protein CASSRDPRAGAKMNTEAFF.

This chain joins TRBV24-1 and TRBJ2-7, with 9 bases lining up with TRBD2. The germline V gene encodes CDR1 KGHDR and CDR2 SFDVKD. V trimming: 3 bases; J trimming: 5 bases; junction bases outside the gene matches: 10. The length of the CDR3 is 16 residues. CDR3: CATSDQLSGSRNEQYF. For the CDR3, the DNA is TGTGCCACCAGTGATCAACTTAGCGGGAGTAGGAACGAGCAGTACTTC.

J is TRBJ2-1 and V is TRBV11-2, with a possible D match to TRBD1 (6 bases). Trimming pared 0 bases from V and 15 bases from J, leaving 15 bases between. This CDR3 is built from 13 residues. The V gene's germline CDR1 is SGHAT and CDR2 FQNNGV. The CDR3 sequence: CASSLDRSRDTFF. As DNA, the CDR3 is TGTGCCAGCAGCTTAGATAGAAGTCGGGACACGTTCTTC.

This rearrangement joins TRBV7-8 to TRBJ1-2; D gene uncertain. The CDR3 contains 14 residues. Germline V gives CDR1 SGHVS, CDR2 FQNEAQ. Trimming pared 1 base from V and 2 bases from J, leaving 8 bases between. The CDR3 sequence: CASSLGRANYGYTF. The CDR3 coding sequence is TGTGCCAGCAGCTTAGGGCGGGCAAACTATGGCTACACCTTC. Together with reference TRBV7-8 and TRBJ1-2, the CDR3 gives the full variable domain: GAGVSQSPRYKVAKRGQDVALRCDPISGHVSLFWYQQALGQGPEFLTYFQNEAQLDKSGLPSDRFFAERPEGSVSTLKIQRTQQEDSAVYLCASSLGRANYGYTFGSGTRLTVV.

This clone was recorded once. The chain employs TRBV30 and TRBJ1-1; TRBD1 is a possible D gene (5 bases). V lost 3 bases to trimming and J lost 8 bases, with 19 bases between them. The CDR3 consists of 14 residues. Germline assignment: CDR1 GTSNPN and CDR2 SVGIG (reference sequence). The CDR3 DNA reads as TGTGCCTGGAGGGGGCGGGACTCCTTCTCAGAAGCTTTCTTT. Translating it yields CAWRGRDSFSEAFF.

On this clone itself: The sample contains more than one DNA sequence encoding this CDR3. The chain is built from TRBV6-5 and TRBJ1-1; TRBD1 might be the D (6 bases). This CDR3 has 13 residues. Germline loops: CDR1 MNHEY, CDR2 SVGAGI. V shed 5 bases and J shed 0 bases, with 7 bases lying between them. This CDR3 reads CASSRTVNTEAFF. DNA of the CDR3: TGTGCCAGCAGTAGGACAGTGAACACTGAAGCTTTCTTT.

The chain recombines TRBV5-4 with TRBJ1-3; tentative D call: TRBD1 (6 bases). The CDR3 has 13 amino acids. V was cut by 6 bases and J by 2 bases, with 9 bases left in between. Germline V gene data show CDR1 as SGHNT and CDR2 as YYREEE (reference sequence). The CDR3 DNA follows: TGTGCCAGCACCCGGGACACTGGAAACACCATATATTTT. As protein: CASTRDTGNTIYF.

This CDR3 is CASTWQEGAEAFF. As DNA, the CDR3 is TGTGCCAGCACGTGGCAGGAAGGGGCTGAAGCTTTCTTT. This chain uses TRBV5-4 with TRBJ1-1, with D perhaps matching TRBD1 (5 bases). This CDR3 comprises 13 residues. Per germline, CDR1 SGHNT and CDR2 YYREEE (reference sequence). V was clipped by 6 bases and J by 6 bases, with 15 bases between them.

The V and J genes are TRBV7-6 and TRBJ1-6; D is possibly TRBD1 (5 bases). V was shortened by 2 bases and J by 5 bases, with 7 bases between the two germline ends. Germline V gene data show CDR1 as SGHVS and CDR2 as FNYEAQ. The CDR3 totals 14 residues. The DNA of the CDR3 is TGTGCCAGCAGCTTACAGGGAAATAATTCACCCCTCCACTTT. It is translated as CASSLQGNNSPLHF.

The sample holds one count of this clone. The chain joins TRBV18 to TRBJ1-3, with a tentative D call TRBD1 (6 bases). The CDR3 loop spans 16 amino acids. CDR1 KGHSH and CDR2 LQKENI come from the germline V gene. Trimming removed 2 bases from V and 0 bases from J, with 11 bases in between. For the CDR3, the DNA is TGTGCCAGCTCACCAGTTCAGGGGTCCTCTGGAAACACCATATATTTT. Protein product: CASSPVQGSSGNTIYF.

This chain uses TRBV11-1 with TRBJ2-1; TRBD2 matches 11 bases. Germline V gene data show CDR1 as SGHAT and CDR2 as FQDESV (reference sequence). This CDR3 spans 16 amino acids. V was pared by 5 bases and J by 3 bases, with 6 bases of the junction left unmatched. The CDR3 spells CASSPRLAGYYNEQFF. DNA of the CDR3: TGTGCCAGCAGCCCTCGACTAGCGGGGTACTACAATGAGCAGTTCTTC.

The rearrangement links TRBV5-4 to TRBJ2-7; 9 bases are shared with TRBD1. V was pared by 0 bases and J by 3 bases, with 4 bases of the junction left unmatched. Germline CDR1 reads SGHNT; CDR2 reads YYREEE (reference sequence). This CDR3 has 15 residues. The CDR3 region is CASSLARGQGYEQYF. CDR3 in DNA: TGTGCCAGCAGCTTGGCCAGGGGACAGGGCTACGAGCAGTACTTC.

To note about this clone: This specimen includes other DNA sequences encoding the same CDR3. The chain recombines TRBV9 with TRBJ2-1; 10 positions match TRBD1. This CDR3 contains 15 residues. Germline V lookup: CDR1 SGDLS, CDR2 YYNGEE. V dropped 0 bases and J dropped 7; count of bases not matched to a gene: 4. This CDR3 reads CASSVAGQGLNEQFF. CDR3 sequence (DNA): TGTGCCAGCAGCGTAGCGGGACAGGGGTTGAATGAGCAGTTCTTC. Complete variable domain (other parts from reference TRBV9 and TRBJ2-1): DSGVTQTPKHLITATGQRVTLRCSPRSGDLSVYWYQQSLDQGLQFLIQYYNGEERAKGNILERFSAQQFPDLHSELNLSSLELGDSALYFCASSVAGQGLNEQFFGPGTRLTVL.

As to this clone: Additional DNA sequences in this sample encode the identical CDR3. CDR3 loop: CASSLSNSYEQYF. As DNA, the CDR3 is TGTGCCAGCAGTTTATCCAACTCCTACGAGCAGTACTTC. V and J are TRBV27 and TRBJ2-7; D gene unclear. Trimming removed 0 bases at V and 0 bases at J, with 3 bases between. CDR3 size: 13 residues. Germline V gene sequence: CDR1 MNHEY, CDR2 SMNVEV (reference sequence).

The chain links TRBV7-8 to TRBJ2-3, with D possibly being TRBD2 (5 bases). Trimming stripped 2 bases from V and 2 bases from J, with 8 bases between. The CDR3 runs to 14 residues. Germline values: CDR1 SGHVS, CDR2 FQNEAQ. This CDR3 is CASSLRRVTDTQYF. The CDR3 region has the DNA TGTGCCAGCAGCTTAAGGCGGGTCACAGATACGCAGTATTTT.

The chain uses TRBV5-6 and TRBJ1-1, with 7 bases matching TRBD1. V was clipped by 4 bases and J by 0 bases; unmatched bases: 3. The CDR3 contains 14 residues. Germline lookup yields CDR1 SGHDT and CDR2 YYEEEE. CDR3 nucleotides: TGTGCCAGCAGCACAGGGGCGTTGAACACTGAAGCTTTCTTT. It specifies CASSTGALNTEAFF.

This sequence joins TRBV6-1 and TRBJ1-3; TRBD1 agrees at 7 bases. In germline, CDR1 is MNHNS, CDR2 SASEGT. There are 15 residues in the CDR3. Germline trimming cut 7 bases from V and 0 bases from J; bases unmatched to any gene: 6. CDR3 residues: CASIEGQHSGNTIYF. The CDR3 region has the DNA TGTGCCAGCATTGAGGGACAGCACTCTGGAAACACCATATATTTT.

The CDR3 sequence: CASSVAKGGLYNEQFF. CDR3 in DNA: TGTGCCAGCAGCGTAGCGAAGGGGGGACTATACAATGAGCAGTTCTTC. The V and J genes are TRBV9 and TRBJ2-1; TRBD2 is a possible D gene (7 bases). The V and J ends lost 0 bases and 4 bases respectively, with 14 bases between them. The CDR3 sequence is 16 residues long. CDR1 is SGDLS, CDR2 YYNGEE, per germline.

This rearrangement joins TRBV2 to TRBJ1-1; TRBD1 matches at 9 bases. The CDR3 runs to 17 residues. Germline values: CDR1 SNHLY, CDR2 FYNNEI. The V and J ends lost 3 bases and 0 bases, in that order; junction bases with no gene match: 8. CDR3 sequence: CASSDMDRGFMNTEAFF. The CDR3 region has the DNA TGTGCCAGCAGTGATATGGACAGGGGCTTCATGAACACTGAAGCTTTCTTT. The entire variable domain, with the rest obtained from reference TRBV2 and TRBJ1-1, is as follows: EPEVTQTPSHQVTQMGQEVILRCVPISNHLYFYWYRQILGQKVEFLVSFYNNEISEKSEIFDDQFSVERPDGSNFTLKIRSTKLEDSAMYFCASSDMDRGFMNTEAFFGQGTRLTVV.

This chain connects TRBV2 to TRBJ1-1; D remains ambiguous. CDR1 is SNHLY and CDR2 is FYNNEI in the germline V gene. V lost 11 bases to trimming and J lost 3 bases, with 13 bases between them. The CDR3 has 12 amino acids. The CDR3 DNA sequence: TGTGCCGGAGGAGAGTCGTACACTGAAGCTTTCTTT. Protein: CAGGESYTEAFF.

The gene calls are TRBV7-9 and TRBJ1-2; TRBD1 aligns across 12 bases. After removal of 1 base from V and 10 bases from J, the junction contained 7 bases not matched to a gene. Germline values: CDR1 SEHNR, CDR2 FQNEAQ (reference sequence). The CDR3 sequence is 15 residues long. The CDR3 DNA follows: TGTGCCAGCAGCTTAGTGTACGGGACAGGGGGCATCTACACCTTC. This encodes CASSLVYGTGGIYTF.

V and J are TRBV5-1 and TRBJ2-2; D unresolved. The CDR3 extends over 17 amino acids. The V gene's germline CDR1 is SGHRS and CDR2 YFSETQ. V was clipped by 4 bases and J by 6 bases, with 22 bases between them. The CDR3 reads CASSPGPRGSRAGELFF. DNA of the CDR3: TGCGCCAGCAGCCCCGGTCCACGCGGTAGTAGAGCCGGGGAGCTGTTTTTT.